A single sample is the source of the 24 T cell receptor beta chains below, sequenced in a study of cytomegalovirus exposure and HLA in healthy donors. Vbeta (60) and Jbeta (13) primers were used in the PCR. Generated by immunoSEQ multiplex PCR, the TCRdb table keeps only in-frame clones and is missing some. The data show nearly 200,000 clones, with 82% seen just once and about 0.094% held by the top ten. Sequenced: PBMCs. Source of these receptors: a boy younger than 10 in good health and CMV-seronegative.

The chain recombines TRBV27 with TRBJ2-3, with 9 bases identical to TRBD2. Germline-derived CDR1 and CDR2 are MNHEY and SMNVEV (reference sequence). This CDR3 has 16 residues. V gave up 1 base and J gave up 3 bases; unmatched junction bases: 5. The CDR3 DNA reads TGTGCCAGCAGTTTATTGTCTGCGGGAGGGACAGATACGCAGTATTTT. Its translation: CASSLLSAGGTDTQYF.

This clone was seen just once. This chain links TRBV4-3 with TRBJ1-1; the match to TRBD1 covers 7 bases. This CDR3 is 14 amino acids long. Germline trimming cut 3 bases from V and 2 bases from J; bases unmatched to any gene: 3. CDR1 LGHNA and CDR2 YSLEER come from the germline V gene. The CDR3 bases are TGCGCCAGCAGCCATCAGGGGGGAAACACTGAAGCTTTCTTT. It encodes CASSHQGGNTEAFF.

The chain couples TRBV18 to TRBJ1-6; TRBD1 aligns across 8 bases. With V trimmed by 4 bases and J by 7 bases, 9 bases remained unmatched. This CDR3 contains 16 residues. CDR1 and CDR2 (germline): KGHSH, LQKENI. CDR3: CASSRSSGQENSPLHF. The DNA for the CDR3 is TGTGCCAGCTCACGGAGTTCGGGACAGGAAAATTCACCCCTCCACTTT.

CDR3: CASSLGQGYSNQPQHF. The DNA of the CDR3 is TGTGCCAGCAGCTTAGGGCAGGGTTATAGCAATCAGCCCCAGCATTTT. This sequence joins TRBV11-3 and TRBJ1-5, with D tentatively TRBD1 (5 bases). The CDR3 loop spans 16 amino acids. In germline, CDR1 is SGHNT, CDR2 YENEEA. V gave up 1 base and J gave up 0 bases, with 10 bases separating them.

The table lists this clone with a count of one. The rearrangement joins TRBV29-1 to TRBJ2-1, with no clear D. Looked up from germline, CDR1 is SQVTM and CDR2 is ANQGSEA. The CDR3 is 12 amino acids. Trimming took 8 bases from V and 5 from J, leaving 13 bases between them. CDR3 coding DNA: TGCAGCCCCATAGGAGCAAACAATGAGCAGTTCTTC. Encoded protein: CSPIGANNEQFF.

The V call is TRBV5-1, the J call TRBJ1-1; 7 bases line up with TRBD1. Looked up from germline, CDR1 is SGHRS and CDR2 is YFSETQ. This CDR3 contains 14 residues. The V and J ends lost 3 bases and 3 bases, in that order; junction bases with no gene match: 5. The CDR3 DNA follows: TGCGCCAGCAGCTCAGACAGGGCAGACACTGAAGCTTTCTTT. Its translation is CASSSDRADTEAFF.

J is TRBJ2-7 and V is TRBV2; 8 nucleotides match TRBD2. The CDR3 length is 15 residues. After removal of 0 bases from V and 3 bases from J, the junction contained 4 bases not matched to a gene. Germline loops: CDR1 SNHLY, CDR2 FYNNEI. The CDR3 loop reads CASSEAPRGGYEQYF. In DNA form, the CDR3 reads TGTGCCAGCAGTGAAGCCCCTCGGGGGGGCTACGAGCAGTACTTC. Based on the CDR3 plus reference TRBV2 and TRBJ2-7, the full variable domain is EPEVTQTPSHQVTQMGQEVILRCVPISNHLYFYWYRQILGQKVEFLVSFYNNEISEKSEIFDDQFSVERPDGSNFTLKIRSTKLEDSAMYFCASSEAPRGGYEQYFGPGTRLTVT.

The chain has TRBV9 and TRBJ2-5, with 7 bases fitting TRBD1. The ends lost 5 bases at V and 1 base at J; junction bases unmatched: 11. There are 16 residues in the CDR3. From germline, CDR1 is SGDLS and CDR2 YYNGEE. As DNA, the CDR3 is TGTGCCAGCAGTTTAGGGGGCGGCATCCCCCAAGAGACCCAGTACTTC. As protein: CASSLGGGIPQETQYF.

CDR3 amino acids: CASRGGAGPGEQYF. The CDR3 DNA follows: TGTGCCAGCAGGGGGGGGGCCGGACCGGGGGAGCAGTACTTC. The V gene is TRBV2, the J gene TRBJ2-7; D is possibly TRBD2 (7 bases). The germline V and J ends were trimmed by 6 bases and 7 bases, with 19 bases remaining between them. CDR1 and CDR2 (germline): SNHLY, FYNNEI. The CDR3 contains 14 residues.

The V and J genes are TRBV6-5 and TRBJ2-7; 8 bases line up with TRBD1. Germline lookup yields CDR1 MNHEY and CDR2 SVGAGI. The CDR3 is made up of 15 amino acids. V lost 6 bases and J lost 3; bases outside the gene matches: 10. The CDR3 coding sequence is TGTGCCAGCAGCCTTAGTGGGGACAGGCTCTACGAGCAGTACTTC. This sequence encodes CASSLSGDRLYEQYF.

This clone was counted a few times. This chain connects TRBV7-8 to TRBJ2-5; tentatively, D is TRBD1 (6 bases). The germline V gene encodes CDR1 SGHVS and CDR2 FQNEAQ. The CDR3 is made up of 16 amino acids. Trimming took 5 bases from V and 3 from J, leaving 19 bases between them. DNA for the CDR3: TGTGCCAGCAGCACCGGGACAAGAAAGGGGAAAGAGACCCAGTACTTC. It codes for CASSTGTRKGKETQYF.

CDR3 DNA: TGCGCCAGCAGCTTGAGGAGGGCAGATACGCAGTATTTT. Protein sequence: CASSLRRADTQYF. The V gene is TRBV5-1, the J gene TRBJ2-3; tentatively, D is TRBD2 (6 bases). V was pared by 1 base and J by 4 bases, with 7 bases between. The CDR3 sequence is 13 residues long. Germline V gene sequence: CDR1 SGHRS, CDR2 YFSETQ.

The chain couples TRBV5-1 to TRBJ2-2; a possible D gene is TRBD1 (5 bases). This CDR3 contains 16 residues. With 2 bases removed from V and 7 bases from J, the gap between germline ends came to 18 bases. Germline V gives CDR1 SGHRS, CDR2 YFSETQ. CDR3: CASSLSPGKSSGELFF. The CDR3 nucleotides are TGCGCCAGCAGCTTAAGCCCAGGGAAATCTAGCGGGGAGCTGTTTTTT.

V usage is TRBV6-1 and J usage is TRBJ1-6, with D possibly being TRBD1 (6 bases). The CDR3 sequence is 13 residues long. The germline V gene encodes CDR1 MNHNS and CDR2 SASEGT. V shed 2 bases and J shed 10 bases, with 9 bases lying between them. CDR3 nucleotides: TGTGCCAGCAGTGAATACAGGGACTCACCCCTCCACTTT. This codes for CASSEYRDSPLHF.

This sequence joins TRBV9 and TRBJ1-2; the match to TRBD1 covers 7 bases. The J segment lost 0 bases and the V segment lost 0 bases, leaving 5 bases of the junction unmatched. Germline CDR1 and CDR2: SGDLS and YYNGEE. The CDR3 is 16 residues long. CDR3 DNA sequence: TGTGCCAGCAGCGTAGCCCCGGGACAGTCTAACTATGGCTACACCTTC. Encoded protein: CASSVAPGQSNYGYTF.

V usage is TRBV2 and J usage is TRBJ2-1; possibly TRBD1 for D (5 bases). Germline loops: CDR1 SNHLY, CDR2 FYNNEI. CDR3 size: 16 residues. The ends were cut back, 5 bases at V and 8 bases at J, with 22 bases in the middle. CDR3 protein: CASSLQPPGWRHEQFF. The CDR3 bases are TGTGCCAGCAGTCTCCAGCCCCCAGGGTGGCGGCATGAGCAGTTCTTC. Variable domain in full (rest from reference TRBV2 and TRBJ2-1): EPEVTQTPSHQVTQMGQEVILRCVPISNHLYFYWYRQILGQKVEFLVSFYNNEISEKSEIFDDQFSVERPDGSNFTLKIRSTKLEDSAMYFCASSLQPPGWRHEQFFGPGTRLTVL.

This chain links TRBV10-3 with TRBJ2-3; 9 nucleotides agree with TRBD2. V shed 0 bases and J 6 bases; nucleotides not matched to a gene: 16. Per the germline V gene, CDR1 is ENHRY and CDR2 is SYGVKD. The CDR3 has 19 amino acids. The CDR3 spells CAISESVSASGAIADTQYF. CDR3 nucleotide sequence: TGTGCCATCAGTGAGTCAGTATCGGCTAGCGGGGCGATTGCTGATACGCAGTATTTT.

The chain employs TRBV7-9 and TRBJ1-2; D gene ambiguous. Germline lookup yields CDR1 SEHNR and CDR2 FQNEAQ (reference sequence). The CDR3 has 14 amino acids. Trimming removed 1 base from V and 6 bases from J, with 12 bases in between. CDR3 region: CASSLVSGINGYTF. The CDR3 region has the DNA TGTGCCAGCAGCTTAGTGTCAGGTATCAATGGCTACACCTTC. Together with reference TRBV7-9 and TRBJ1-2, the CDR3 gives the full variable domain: DTGVSQNPRHKITKRGQNVTFRCDPISEHNRLYWYRQTLGQGPEFLTYFQNEAQLEKSRLLSDRFSAERPKGSFSTLEIQRTEQGDSAMYLCASSLVSGINGYTFGSGTRLTVV.

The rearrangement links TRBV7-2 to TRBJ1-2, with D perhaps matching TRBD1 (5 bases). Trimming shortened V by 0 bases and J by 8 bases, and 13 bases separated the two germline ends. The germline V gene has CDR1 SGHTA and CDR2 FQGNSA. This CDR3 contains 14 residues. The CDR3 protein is CASSLAGLEIGYTF. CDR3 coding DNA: TGTGCCAGCAGCTTAGCGGGGCTGGAAATAGGCTACACCTTC.

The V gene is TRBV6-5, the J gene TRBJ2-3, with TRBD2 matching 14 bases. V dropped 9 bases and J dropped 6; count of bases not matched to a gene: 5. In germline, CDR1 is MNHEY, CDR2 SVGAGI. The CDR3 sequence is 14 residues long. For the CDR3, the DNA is TGTGCCAGTGGGACTAGCGGGGGCTGGGATACGCAGTATTTT. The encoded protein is CASGTSGGWDTQYF.

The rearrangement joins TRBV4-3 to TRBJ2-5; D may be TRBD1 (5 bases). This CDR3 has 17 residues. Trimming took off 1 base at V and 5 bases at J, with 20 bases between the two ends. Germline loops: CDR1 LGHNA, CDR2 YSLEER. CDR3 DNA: TGCGCCAGCAGCCAAGGGGTCTACCAAAGGGCAGGGGAGACCCAGTACTTC. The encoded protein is CASSQGVYQRAGETQYF.

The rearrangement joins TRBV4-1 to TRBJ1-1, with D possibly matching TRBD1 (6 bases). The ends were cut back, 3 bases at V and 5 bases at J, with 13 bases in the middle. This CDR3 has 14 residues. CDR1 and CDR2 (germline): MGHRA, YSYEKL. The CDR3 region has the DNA TGCGCCAGCAGCCAGTCCAAAGGGACAACTGAAGCTTTCTTT. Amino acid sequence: CASSQSKGTTEAFF.

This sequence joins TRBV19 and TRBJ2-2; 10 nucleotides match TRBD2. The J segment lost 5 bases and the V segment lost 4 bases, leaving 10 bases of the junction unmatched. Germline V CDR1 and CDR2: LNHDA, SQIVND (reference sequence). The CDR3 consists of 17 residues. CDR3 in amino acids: CASSTGTSGADTGELFF. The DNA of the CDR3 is TGTGCCAGTAGTACTGGAACTAGCGGGGCAGATACCGGGGAGCTGTTTTTT.

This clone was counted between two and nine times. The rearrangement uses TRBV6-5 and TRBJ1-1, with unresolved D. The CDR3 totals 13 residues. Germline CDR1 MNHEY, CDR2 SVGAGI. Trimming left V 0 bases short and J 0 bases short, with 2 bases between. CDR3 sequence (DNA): TGTGCCAGCAGTTACTCCATGAACACTGAAGCTTTCTTT. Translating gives CASSYSMNTEAFF.